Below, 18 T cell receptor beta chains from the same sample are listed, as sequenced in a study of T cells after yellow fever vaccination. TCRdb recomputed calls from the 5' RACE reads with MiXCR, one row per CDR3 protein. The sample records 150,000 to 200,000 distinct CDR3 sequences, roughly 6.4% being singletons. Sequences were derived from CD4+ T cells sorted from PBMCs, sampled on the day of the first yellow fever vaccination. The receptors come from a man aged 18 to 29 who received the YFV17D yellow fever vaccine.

The CDR3 DNA follows: TGTGCCAGCAGTCAAAGCGCTCAGCCCCAGCATTTT. This sequence encodes CASSQSAQPQHF. V is TRBV7-2 and J is TRBJ1-5, with D hard to call. The CDR3 is 12 residues long. V lost 6 bases, J lost 6 bases, and 9 bases lay in between. Germline V CDR1 and CDR2: SGHTA, FQGNSA.

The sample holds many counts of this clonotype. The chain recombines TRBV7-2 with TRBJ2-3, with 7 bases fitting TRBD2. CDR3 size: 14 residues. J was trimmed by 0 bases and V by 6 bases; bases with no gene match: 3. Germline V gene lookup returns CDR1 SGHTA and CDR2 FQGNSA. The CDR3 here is CASSLRGSTDTQYF. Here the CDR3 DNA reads TGTGCCAGCAGTTTGCGGGGGAGCACAGATACGCAGTATTTT.

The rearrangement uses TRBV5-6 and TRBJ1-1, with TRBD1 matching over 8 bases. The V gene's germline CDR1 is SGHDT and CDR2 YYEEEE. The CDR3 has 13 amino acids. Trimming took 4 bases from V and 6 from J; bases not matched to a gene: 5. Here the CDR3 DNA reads TGTGCCAGCAGCCGTCAGGGGGCATCTGAAGCTTTCTTT. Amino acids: CASSRQGASEAFF.

CDR3 in amino acids: CASVQTLSNQPQHF. The CDR3 coding sequence is TGTGCCAGCGTCCAGACGCTTAGCAATCAGCCCCAGCATTTT. The gene calls are TRBV6-1 and TRBJ1-5; D gene ambiguous. Germline CDR1 is MNHNS and CDR2 is SASEGT. The CDR3 is 14 residues long. Trimming stripped 8 bases from V and 0 bases from J, with 11 bases between.

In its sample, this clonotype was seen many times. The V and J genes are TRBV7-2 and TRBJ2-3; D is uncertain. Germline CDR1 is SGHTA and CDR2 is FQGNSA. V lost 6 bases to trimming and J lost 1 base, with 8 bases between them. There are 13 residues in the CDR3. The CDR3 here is CASSLRRTDTQYF. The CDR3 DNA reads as TGTGCCAGCAGTCTTCGGCGCACAGATACGCAGTATTTT.

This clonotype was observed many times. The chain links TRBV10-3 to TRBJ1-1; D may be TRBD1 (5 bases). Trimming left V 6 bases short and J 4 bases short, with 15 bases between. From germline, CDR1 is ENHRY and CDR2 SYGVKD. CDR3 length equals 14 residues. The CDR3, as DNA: TGTGCCATCAGAAGGGGTTACAGTGGCACTGAAGCTTTCTTT. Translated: CAIRRGYSGTEAFF.

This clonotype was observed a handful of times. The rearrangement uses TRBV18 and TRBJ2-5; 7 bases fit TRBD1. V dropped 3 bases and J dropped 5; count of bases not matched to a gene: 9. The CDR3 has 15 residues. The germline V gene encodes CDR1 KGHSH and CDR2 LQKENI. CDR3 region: CASSPRDSSWETQYF. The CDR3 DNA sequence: TGTGCCAGCTCACCCCGGGACAGTTCATGGGAGACCCAGTACTTC.

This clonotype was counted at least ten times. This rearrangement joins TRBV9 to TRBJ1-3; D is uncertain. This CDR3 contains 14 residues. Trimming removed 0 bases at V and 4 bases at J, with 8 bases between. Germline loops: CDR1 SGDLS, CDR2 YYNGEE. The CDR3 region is CASSVDPAGNTIYF. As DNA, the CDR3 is TGTGCCAGCAGCGTAGACCCAGCCGGAAACACCATATATTTT.

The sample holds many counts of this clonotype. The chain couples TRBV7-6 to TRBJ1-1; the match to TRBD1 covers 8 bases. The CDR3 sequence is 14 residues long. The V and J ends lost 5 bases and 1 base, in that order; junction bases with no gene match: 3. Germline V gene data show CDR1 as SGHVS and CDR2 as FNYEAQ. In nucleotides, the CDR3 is TGTGCCAGCAGCGAACAGGGGGGGAACACTGAAGCTTTCTTT. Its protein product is CASSEQGGNTEAFF. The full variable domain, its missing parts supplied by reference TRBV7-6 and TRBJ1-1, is GAGVSQSPRYKVTKRGQDVALRCDPISGHVSLYWYRQALGQGPEFLTYFNYEAQQDKSGLPNDRFSAERPEGSISTLTIQRTEQRDSAMYRCASSEQGGNTEAFFGQGTRLTVV.

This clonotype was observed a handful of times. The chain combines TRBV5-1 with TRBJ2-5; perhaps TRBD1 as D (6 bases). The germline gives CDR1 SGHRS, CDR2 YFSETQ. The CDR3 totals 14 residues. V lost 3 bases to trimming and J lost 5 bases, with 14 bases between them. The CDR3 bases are TGCGCCAGCAGCTCACAGGGACAAGAGGAGACCCAGTACTTC. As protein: CASSSQGQEETQYF.

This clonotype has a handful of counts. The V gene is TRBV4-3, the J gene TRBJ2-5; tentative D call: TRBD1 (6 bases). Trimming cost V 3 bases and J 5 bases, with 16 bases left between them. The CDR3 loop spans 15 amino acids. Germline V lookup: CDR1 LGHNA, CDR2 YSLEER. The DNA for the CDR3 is TGCGCCAGCAGCCAGAGGCCGGGACAACCGGAGACCCAGTACTTC. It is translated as CASSQRPGQPETQYF.

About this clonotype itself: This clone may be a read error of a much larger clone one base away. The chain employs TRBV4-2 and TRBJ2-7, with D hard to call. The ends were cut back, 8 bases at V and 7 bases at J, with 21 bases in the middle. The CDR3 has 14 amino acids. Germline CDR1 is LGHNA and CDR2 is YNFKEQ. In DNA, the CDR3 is TGTGCCAGCCTAAAGACCGGTGGGTGGGTTGAGCAGTACGTC. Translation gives CASLKTGGWVEQYV.

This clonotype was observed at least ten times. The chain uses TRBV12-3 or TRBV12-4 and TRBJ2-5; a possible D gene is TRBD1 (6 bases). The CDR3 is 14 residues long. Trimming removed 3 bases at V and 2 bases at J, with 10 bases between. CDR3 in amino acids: CASSLRTDQETQYF. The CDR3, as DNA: TGTGCCAGCAGTTTGCGGACAGATCAAGAGACCCAGTACTTC.

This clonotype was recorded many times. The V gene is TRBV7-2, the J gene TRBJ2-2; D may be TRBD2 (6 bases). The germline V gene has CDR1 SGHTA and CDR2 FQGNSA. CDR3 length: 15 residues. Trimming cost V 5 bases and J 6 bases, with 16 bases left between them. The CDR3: CASSPPGTRAGELFF. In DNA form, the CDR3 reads TGTGCCAGCAGCCCCCCCGGGACTCGCGCCGGGGAGCTGTTTTTT.

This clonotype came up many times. CDR3 residues: CASSPQGRKGTFF. In DNA, the CDR3 is TGTGCCAGCAGCCCACAGGGCCGAAAAGGAACTTTCTTT. V is TRBV6-1 and J is TRBJ1-1; tentatively, D is TRBD1 (6 bases). Trimming left V 6 bases short and J 12 bases short, with 20 bases between. Germline V lookup: CDR1 MNHNS, CDR2 SASEGT. The CDR3 runs to 13 residues.

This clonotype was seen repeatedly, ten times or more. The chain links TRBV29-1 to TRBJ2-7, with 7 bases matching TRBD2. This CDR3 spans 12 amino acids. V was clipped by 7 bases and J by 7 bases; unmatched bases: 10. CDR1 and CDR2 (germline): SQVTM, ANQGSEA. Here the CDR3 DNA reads TGCAGCGCCGGAGGGCCCGGGAGGGAGCAGTACGTC. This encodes CSAGGPGREQYV.

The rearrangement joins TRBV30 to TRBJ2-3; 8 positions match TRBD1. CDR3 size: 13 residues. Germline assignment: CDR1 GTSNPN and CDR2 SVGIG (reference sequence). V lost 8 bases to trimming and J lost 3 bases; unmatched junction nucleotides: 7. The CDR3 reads CASDRGMTDTQYF. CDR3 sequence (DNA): TGTGCCAGTGACAGGGGTATGACAGATACGCAGTATTTT.

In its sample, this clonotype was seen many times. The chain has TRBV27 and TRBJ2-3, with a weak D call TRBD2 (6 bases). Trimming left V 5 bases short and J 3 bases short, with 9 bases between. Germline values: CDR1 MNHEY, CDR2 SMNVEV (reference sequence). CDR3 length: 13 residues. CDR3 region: CASSQAGTDTQYF. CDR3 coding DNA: TGTGCCAGCAGTCAGGCGGGGACAGATACGCAGTATTTT.